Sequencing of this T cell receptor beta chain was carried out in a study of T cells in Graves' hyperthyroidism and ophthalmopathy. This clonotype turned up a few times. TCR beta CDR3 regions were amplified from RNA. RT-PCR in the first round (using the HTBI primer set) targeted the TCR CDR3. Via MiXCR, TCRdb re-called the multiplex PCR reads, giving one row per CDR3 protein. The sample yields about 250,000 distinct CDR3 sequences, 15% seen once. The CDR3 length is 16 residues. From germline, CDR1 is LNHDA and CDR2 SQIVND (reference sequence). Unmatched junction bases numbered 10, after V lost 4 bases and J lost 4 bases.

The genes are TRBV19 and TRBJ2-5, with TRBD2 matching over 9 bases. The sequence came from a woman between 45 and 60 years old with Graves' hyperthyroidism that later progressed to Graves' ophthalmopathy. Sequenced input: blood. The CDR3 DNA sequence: TGTGCCAGTAGTAGCGTTAGCGGGAGCGGTAGAGAGACCCAGTACTTC. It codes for CASSSVSGSGRETQYF. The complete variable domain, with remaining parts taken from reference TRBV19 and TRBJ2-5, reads DGGITQSPKYLFRKEGQNVTLSCEQNLNHDAMYWYRQDPGQGLRLIYYSQIVNDFQKGDIAEGYSVSREKKESFPLTVTSAQKNPTAFYLCASSSVSGSGRETQYFGPGTRLLVL.